This TCR beta chain was found in a study of blood T cell repertoires in COVID-19. Study in general: Acute and convalescent COVID-19 specimens originated in the United States, Italy and Spain. PBMCs, B-cell-depleted T cells, or T cells were the source of the cDNA or gDNA that made up the material.

Source study methods: Researchers report that nucleated cell counts were estimated from reference gene primer amplification. Profiling relied on immunoSEQ multiplex PCR, and the TCRdb table lists in-frame clones only, not all of them. From that table come the V and J calls and clone size; the DNA was used to work out D and trimming. The sample consists of about 64,000 clones, 65% to 90% of them appearing once. The sample was peripheral blood. This clonotype was obtained from a man aged 50-60 years with active COVID-19.

CDR3 loop: CASSKGQGGYNEQFF. The CDR3 DNA is TGTGCCAGTAGTAAGGGGCAGGGAGGGTACAATGAGCAGTTCTTC. This chain links TRBV19 with TRBJ2-1; 7 bases are a match to TRBD2. Trimming removed 4 bases from V and 4 bases from J; junction bases left unmatched: 7. The germline V gene has CDR1 LNHDA and CDR2 SQIVND (reference sequence). There are 15 residues in the CDR3.